The sequence of this TCR beta chain was determined in a study of PD-L1 blockade in urothelial cancer. Background on the study: Patients commenced intravenous atezolizumab, 1,200 mg every 3 weeks, in about 2014.

The table came from immunoSEQ multiplex PCR; TCRdb's copy has only in-frame clones and leaves some out. In the table there are about 42,000 clones, approximately 77% of which are singletons. This receptor was taken from a man between 70 and 80 years old with urothelial cancer. Sequenced material: PBMCs, taken around atezolizumab (anti-PD-L1) treatment.

CDR3 loop: CASSVGQATNEKLFF. The CDR3 coding sequence is TGTGCCAGCAGCGTCGGACAGGCAACTAATGAAAAACTGTTTTTT. V is TRBV5-4 and J is TRBJ1-4, with TRBD1 matching 7 bases. The germline V gene has CDR1 SGHNT and CDR2 YYREEE (reference sequence). With V trimmed by 4 bases and J by 0 bases, 3 bases remained unmatched. The CDR3 loop spans 15 amino acids.